This TCR beta chain was sequenced during a study of blood T cell repertoires in COVID-19. Study as a whole: Researchers got acute and convalescent COVID-19 samples from the United States, Italy and Spain. Sample material is recorded as cDNA or gDNA derived from T cells, B-cell-depleted T cells, or PBMCs.

Per the study methods: Amplification with reference gene primers provided the estimates of nucleated cell counts. Produced via immunoSEQ multiplex PCR; TCRdb's table is partial and in-frame only. V, J and clone size are those of that table, while D and trimming were read from the DNA. Among about 120,000 clones listed, roughly 79% were seen once. Losses at the gene ends were 3 bases for V and 1 base for J; bases not matched to a gene: 2. Per the germline V gene, CDR1 is SGHTA and CDR2 is FQGNSA. This CDR3 is 15 amino acids long. This chain uses TRBV7-2 with TRBJ2-3; TRBD1 agrees at 9 bases. The sequenced sample consisted of peripheral blood. This clonotype was sampled from a woman aged 80 or over with active or convalescent COVID-19. CDR3 sequence (DNA): TGTGCCAGCAGCTTTAGGACAGGGGGCACAGATACGCAGTATTTT. Translating it yields CASSFRTGGTDTQYF.